The rows below give T cell receptor beta chains drawn from one sample of a study of CD8 T cells in Susac syndrome. TCRdb reanalysed the immunoSEQ multiplex PCR reads using MiXCR and keeps one entry per CDR3 protein. The sample records 150,000 to 200,000 distinct CDR3 sequences, around 95% being singletons. The sequenced material came from CD4+ T cells from PBMCs. These receptors all stem from a human donor with multiple sclerosis. Each CDR3 is given with its conserved first and last residue.

J: TRBJ2-5
V: TRBV3-1
CDR3: CASSLQGLAILETQYF

J: TRBJ1-1
V: TRBV6-5
CDR3: CASRATGGTEAFF

J: TRBJ2-3
V: TRBV29-1
CDR3: CSVDAASGGADTQYF

J: TRBJ1-1
V: TRBV7-2
CDR3: CASSRMQVNTEAFF

J: TRBJ2-3
V: TRBV9
CDR3: CASSARLAGGGDTQYF

J: TRBJ2-7
V: TRBV10-3
CDR3: CAIRTYEQYF

J: TRBJ1-2
V: TRBV30
CDR3: CAWSLRGGDGYTF

J: TRBJ1-1
V: TRBV5-1
CDR3: CASSLVSSLGTEAFF

J: TRBJ1-5
V: TRBV25-1
CDR3: CASRGQGNNQPQHF

J: TRBJ1-1
V: TRBV5-1
CDR3: CASSPSGGWEAFF

J: TRBJ2-3
V: TRBV3-1
CDR3: CASSWGGRADTQYF

J: TRBJ2-1
V: TRBV29-1
CDR3: CSVSGGGYNEQFF

J: TRBJ2-7
V: TRBV5-4
CDR3: CASSLESGGAGEQYF

J: TRBJ2-7
V: TRBV18
CDR3: CASSPFRDRSYEQYF

J: TRBJ1-1
V: TRBV7-2
CDR3: CASSLQEDTEAFF

J: TRBJ2-1
V: TRBV3-1
CDR3: CASSQFPSREQFF

J: TRBJ1-2
V: TRBV7-9
CDR3: CASRDSGGHYGYTF

J: TRBJ1-2
V: TRBV6-2/TRBV6-3
CDR3: CASSYSIEVSTNYGYTF

J: TRBJ1-6
V: TRBV20-1
CDR3: CSAPGQINSPLHF

J: TRBJ2-1
V: TRBV29-1
CDR3: CSTRTAPGVEQFF

J: TRBJ2-1
V: TRBV13
CDR3: CASSSWGWRGGYNEQFF

J: TRBJ2-1
V: TRBV7-3
CDR3: CASSLRSGNNEQFF

J: TRBJ2-1
V: TRBV7-2
CDR3: CASSLSGGEYNEQFF

J: TRBJ2-7
V: TRBV7-2
CDR3: CASSKRASVEQYF

J: TRBJ1-5
V: TRBV28
CDR3: CASSRVQPQHF

J: TRBJ2-5
V: TRBV7-3
CDR3: CASSRGQGETQYF

J: TRBJ2-1
V: TRBV2
CDR3: CASSLREQFF

J: TRBJ2-1
V: TRBV15
CDR3: CATSIFRDIGEQFF

J: TRBJ2-7
V: TRBV20-1
CDR3: CSAGLDTSYEQYF

J: TRBJ1-2
V: TRBV29-1
CDR3: CSGTGNYGYTF

J: TRBJ2-7
V: TRBV30
CDR3: CAYNQGQGASEYF

J: TRBJ1-5
V: TRBV3-1
CDR3: CASSDDQGSQPQHF

J: TRBJ1-1
V: TRBV30
CDR3: CAWSPDGVNTEAFF

J: TRBJ1-6
V: TRBV15
CDR3: CATSRAWEGDSPLHF

J: TRBJ1-2
V: TRBV29-1
CDR3: CSVAPEAGYTF